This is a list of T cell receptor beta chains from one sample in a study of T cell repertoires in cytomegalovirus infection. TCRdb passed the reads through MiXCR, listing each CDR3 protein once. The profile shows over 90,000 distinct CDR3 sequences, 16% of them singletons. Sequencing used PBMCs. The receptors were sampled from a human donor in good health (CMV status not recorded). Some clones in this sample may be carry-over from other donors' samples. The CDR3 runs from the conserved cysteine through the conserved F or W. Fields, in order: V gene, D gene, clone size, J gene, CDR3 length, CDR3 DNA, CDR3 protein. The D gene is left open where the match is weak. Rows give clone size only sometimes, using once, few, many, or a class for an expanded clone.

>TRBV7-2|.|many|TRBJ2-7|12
TGTGCCAGCAGCTTAGTGACTGGGGAGCAGTACTTC
CASSLVTGEQYF
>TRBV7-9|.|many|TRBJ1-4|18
TGTGCCAGCAGCTTCTCCGGGCCGACCTCTGCAACTAATGAAAAACTGTTTTTT
CASSFSGPTSATNEKLFF
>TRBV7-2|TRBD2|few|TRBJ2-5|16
TGTGCCAGCAGCCCCCGGGGTAGCGGGGACGAAGAGACCCAGTACTTC
CASSPRGSGDEETQYF
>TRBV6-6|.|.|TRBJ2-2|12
TGTGCCAGCAGTTCTAGTGCCGGGGAGCTGTTTTTT
CASSSSAGELFF
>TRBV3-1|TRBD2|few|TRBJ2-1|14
TGTGCCAGCAGCCAAGGACTAGCGGGGGGGGAGCAGTTCTTC
CASSQGLAGGEQFF
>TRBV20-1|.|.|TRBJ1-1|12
TGCAGTTCCAAGGCAGGGTCCACTGAAGCTTTCTTT
CSSKAGSTEAFF
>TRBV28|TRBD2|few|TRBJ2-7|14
TGTGCCAGCACCCCCTCGGGACTAGCAAACGAGCAGTACTTC
CASTPSGLANEQYF
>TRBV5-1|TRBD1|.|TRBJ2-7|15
TGCGCCAGCAGCCGTGGTGGGACAGGGGAGGGCGAGCAGTACTTC
CASSRGGTGEGEQYF
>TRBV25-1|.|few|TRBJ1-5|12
TGTGCCAGCAGTTGGGCGGATCAGCCCCAGCATTTT
CASSWADQPQHF
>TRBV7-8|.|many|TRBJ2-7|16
TGTGCCAGCAGCTTAGAGGGTGGCCAGACGACCTACGAGCAGTACTTC
CASSLEGGQTTYEQYF
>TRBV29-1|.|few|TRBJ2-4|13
TGCAGCGTTACGATCCAGTCGAAAAACATTCAGTACTTC
CSVTIQSKNIQYF
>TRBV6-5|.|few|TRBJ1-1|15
TGTGCCAGCAGTTACTATGGGGGGCAGAACACTGAAGCTTTCTTT
CASSYYGGQNTEAFF
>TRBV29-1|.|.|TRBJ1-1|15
TGCAGGGTTGAGGGGGGGGGGAATTCGAACACTGAAGCTTTCTTT
CRVEGGGNSNTEAFF
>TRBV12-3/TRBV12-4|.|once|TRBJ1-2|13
TGTGCCAGCAGCCAAATCGGGAGTTATGGCTACACCTTC
CASSQIGSYGYTF
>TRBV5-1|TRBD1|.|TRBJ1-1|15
TGCGCCAGCACCATACAGGGGGGGGTGAACACTGAAGCTTTCTTT
CASTIQGGVNTEAFF
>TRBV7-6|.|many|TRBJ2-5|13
TGTGCCAGCAGCCCCGACAGACAAGAGACCCAGTACTTC
CASSPDRQETQYF
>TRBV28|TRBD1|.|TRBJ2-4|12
TGTGCCAGCAGTCTACGGACCGACAGGGAGTACTTC
CASSLRTDREYF
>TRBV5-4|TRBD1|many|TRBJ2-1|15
TGTGCCAGCAGCAATGGACAGGGGGCAAAGAATGAGCAGTTCTTC
CASSNGQGAKNEQFF
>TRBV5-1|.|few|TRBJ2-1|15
TGCGCCAGCAGCTTAGTAATAGCGGATTACAATGAGCAGTTCTTC
CASSLVIADYNEQFF
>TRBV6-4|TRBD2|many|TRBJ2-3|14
TGTGCCAGCAGTGAGACTAGCGGAACAGATACGCAGTATTTT
CASSETSGTDTQYF
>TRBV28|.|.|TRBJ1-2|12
TGTGCCAGCTCCCGGTTACTATATGGCTACACCTTC
CASSRLLYGYTF
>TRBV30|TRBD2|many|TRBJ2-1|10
TGTGCCTTCGAGCGGGGGGAGCAGTTCTTC
CAFERGEQFF
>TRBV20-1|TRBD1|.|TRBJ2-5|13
TGCAGTGCCTTACAGGGGGTGAGGGAGACCCAGTACTTC
CSALQGVRETQYF
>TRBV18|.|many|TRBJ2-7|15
TGTGCCAGCTCACCACCAAGCAGGGGCTCCTACGAGCAGTACTTC
CASSPPSRGSYEQYF
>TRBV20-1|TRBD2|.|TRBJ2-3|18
TGCAGTGCTAGAGGGACTAGCGGGGGATACACGGACCCAGATACGCAGTATTTT
CSARGTSGGYTDPDTQYF
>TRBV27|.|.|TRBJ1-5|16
TGTGCCAGCAGTTTATCGTGGGGGGATAGCAATCAGCCCCAGCATTTT
CASSLSWGDSNQPQHF
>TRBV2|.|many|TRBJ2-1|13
TGTGCCAGCAGTGAAACAGATTACAATGAGCAGTTCTTC
CASSETDYNEQFF
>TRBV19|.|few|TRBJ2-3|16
TGTGCCAGTAGTATAGAGACGGCGGGATTCACAGATACGCAGTATTTT
CASSIETAGFTDTQYF
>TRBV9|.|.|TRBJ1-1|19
TGTGCCAGCAGCGTTAATACTCTCAGGGTGGCGGAGACCCGGACTGAAGCTTTCTTT
CASSVNTLRVAETRTEAFF
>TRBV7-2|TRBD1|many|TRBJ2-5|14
TGTGCCAGCAGCTTAGTGACAGGGCAAGAGACCCAGTACTTC
CASSLVTGQETQYF
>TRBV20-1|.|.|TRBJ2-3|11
TGCAGTGCCCTCTCGGAGAGTACGCAGTATTTT
CSALSESTQYF
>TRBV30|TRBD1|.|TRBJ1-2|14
TGTGCCTGGAGCGAGACAGGGGGGGTTGATGGCTACACCTTC
CAWSETGGVDGYTF
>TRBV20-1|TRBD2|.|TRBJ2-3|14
TGCAGTGCTTTCGGGACTAGCGGGGGAAATACGCAGTATTTT
CSAFGTSGGNTQYF
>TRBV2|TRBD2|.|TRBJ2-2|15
TGTGCCAACGGGGGAGGGCTTGCGAACACCGGGGAGCTGTTTTTT
CANGGGLANTGELFF
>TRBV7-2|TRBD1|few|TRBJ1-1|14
TGTGCCAGCAGCTTAGCGCGGCAGGGGGTTGAAGCTTTCTTT
CASSLARQGVEAFF
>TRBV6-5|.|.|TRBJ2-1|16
TGTGCCAGCAGTTACCCGGGGGCAGGGGGATCCAATGAGCAGTTCTTC
CASSYPGAGGSNEQFF
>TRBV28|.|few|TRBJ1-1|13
TGTGCCAGCAGTTTAACCCAGGGCCCTGAAGCTTTCTTT
CASSLTQGPEAFF
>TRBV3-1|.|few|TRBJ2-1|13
TGTGCCAGCAGCCATTATCAGGACAATGAGCAGTTCTTC
CASSHYQDNEQFF
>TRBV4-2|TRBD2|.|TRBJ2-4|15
TGTGCCAGCAGCCAGCGAGCGGGGGGAGGGGACATTCAGTACTTC
CASSQRAGGGDIQYF
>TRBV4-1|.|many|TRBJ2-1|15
TGCGCCAGCAGCCAAGTACCCAGCTCCTACAATGAGCAGTTCTTC
CASSQVPSSYNEQFF
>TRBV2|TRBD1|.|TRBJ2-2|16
TGTGCCAGCAGTGATGACAGGGGGCAGCGGACCGGGGAGCTGTTTTTT
CASSDDRGQRTGELFF
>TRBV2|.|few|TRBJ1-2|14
TGTGCCAGCAACGGCAGGGCCTCAAACTATGGCTACACCTTC
CASNGRASNYGYTF
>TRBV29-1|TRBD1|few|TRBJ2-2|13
TGCAGCGCCCAGGACAGGGCGATCGGGGAGCTGTTTTTT
CSAQDRAIGELFF
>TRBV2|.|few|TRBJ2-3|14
TGTGCCAGCAGTATACGGGGCGGGGACGATACGCAGTATTTT
CASSIRGGDDTQYF
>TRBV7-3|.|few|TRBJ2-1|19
TGTGCCAGCAGCCCCGGGTTACCGCCGGTAGGGCGCCCCTACAATGAGCAGTTCTTC
CASSPGLPPVGRPYNEQFF
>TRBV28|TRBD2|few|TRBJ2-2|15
TGTGCCAGCAGATTAACGGGGGGGCCCACCGGGGAGCTGTTTTTT
CASRLTGGPTGELFF
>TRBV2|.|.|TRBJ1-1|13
TGTGCCAGCAGTAACAGCATGAACACTGAAGCTTTCTTT
CASSNSMNTEAFF
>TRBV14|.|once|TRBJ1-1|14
TGTGCCAGCAGCCAAGATCTGGGATCCGAAGAAGCTTTCTTT
CASSQDLGSEEAFF
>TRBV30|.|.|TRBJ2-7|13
TGTGCCTGGAGTGTACGAGGGGTGGTCGAGCAGTACTTC
CAWSVRGVVEQYF
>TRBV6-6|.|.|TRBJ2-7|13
TGTGCCAGCAGTTACGTGGGGCCCTACGAGCAGTACTTC
CASSYVGPYEQYF
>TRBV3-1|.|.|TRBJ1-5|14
TGTGCCAGCAGCCAAAGAGCGAATAATCAGCCCCAGCATTTT
CASSQRANNQPQHF
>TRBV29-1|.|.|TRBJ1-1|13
TGCAGCGTCAACCGGGACGGGAACACTGAAGCTTTCTTT
CSVNRDGNTEAFF
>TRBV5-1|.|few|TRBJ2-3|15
TGCGCCAGCAGCTTCGGTGTGCCGAGGGGAGATACGCAGTATTTT
CASSFGVPRGDTQYF
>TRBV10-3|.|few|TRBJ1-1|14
TGTGCCATCAGTGAGGGGCCCAGGGCCACTGAAGCTTTCTTT
CAISEGPRATEAFF
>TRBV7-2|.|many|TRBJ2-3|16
TGTGCCAGCAGCTTAGTAGGCTTCCCCAGCACAGATACGCAGTATTTT
CASSLVGFPSTDTQYF
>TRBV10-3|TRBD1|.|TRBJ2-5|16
TGTGCCATCAGTGACCCTAGACAGGGAAGTGGGGAGACCCAGTACTTC
CAISDPRQGSGETQYF
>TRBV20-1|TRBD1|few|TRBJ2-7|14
TGCAGTGCTGGGGGAGGGACAGGGAAAAACGAGCAGTACTTC
CSAGGGTGKNEQYF
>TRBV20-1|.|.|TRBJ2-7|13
TGCAGTGCTCGTCGGGGGTTTTCCTACGAGCAGTACTTC
CSARRGFSYEQYF
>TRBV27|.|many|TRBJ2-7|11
TGTGCCAGCGGACCCGAGGGCCGGCAGTACTTC
CASGPEGRQYF